This TCR beta chain was identified in a study of CD4 T cells in relation to SARS-CoV-2 and coronaviruses. Study in general: ViraFEST: approximately 10-day antigen culture of PBMCs, then TCR beta CDR3 sequencing.

This clone has a handful of counts. What it binds is unknown. The unexposed donors gave CD4+ T cells in about 2010-2019, prior to COVID-19. CD4+ T cells were isolated from the cells after around 9 days of culture. The method was immunoSEQ multiplex PCR; TCRdb's version includes in-frame clones alone and lacks a portion of them. The repertoire includes under 35,000 clones, about 78% of them detected once, and approximately 16% sits in the top ten. This CDR3 has 15 residues. Germline CDR1 SNHLY, CDR2 FYNNEI. Trimming at V came to 7 bases and at J to 1 base, leaving 7 bases not matched to a gene. The V call is TRBV2, the J call TRBJ1-5, with 7 bases matching TRBD1. This sequence originates from a human donor in good health. The specimen sequenced was CD4+ T cells from PBMCs, cultured in vitro. The CDR3 is CASTQEGQSNQPQHF. CDR3 nucleotide sequence: TGTGCCAGCACCCAAGAGGGACAGAGCAATCAGCCCCAGCATTTT.